This entry concerns a single T cell receptor (beta chain). Sequencing was performed with immunoSEQ multiplex PCR; in TCRdb, only in-frame clones are kept and a portion is missing. The sample gives about 370,000 clones, less than 90% of which show up once; roughly 3.5% is in the top ten. Germline values: CDR1 SGHRS, CDR2 YFSETQ. The ends lost 7 bases at V and 3 bases at J; junction bases unmatched: 9. This CDR3 comprises 14 residues. The sample belongs to a study of Ad26.COV2.S vaccination and SARS-CoV-2 variants. Regarding treatment: roughly 20 received Ad26.COV2.S at low or high dose, single or two shots; about 5 received placebo; per-sample allocation not given. Specimens were obtained on day 63 following the first vaccine or placebo injection.

The V gene is TRBV5-1, the J gene TRBJ1-2, with 7 positions matching TRBD1. This clonotype was sampled from a person between 18 and 59 years old who received the Ad26.COV2.S COVID-19 vaccine or a placebo. Sequencing used peripheral blood, obtained in a trial of Ad26.COV2.S vaccine versus placebo. The CDR3 region has the DNA TGCGCCAGCGAAACAGGGGCTGGGTACTATGGCTACACCTTC. It codes for CASETGAGYYGYTF. Full variable domain (remainder filled in from reference TRBV5-1 and TRBJ1-2): KAGVTQTPRYLIKTRGQQVTLSCSPISGHRSVSWYQQTPGQGLQFLFEYFSETQRNKGNFPGRFSGRQFSNSRSEMNVSTLELGDSALYLCASETGAGYYGYTFGSGTRLTVV.